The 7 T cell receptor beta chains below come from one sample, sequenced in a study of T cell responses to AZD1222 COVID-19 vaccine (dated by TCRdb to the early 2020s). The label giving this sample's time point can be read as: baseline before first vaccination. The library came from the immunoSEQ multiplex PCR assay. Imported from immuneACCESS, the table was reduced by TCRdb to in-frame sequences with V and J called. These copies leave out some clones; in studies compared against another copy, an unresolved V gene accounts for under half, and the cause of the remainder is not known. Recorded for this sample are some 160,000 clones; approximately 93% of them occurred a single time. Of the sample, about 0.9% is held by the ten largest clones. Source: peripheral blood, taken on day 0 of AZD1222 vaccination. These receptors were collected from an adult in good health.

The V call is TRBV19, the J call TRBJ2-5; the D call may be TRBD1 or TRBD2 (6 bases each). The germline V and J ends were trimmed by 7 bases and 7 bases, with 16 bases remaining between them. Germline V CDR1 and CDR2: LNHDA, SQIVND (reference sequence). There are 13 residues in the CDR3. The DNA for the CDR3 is TGTGCCAGTACCCCGGGGGCCCCAGGGACCCAGTACTTC. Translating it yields CASTPGAPGTQYF.

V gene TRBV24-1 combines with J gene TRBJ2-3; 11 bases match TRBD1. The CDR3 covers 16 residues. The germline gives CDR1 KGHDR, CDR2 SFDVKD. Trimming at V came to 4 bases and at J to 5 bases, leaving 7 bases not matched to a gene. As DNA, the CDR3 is TGTGCCACCAGTGACACCCGGGACAGGGGGGGAGATACGCAGTATTTT. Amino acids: CATSDTRDRGGDTQYF.

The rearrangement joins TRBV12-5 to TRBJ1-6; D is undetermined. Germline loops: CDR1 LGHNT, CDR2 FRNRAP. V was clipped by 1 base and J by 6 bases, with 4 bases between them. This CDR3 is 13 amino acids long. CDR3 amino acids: CASGLEPNSPLHF. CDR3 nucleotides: TGTGCTAGTGGTTTGGAACCTAATTCACCCCTCCACTTT.

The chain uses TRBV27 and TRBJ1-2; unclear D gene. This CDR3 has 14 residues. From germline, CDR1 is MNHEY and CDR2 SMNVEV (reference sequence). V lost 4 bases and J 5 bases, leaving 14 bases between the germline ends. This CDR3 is CASSSRPAGYGYTF. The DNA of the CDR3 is TGTGCCAGCAGTTCCCGGCCAGCTGGGTATGGCTACACCTTC.

The CDR3 coding sequence is TGCGCCAGCAATCCTGAGCGCGGAGATACGCAGTATTTT. Translation gives CASNPERGDTQYF. The chain links TRBV5-1 to TRBJ2-3; D unclear. V was shortened by 6 bases and J by 5 bases, with 13 bases between the two germline ends. The CDR3 sequence is 13 residues long. Germline CDR1 and CDR2: SGHRS and YFSETQ. The whole variable domain, filled in from reference TRBV5-1 and TRBJ2-3, reads KAGVTQTPRYLIKTRGQQVTLSCSPISGHRSVSWYQQTPGQGLQFLFEYFSETQRNKGNFPGRFSGRQFSNSRSEMNVSTLELGDSALYLCASNPERGDTQYFGPGTRLTVL.

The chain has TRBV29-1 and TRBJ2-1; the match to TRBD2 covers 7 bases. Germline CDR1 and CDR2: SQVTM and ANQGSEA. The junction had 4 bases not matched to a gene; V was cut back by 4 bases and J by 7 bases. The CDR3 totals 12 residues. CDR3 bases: TGCAGCGTTGGGGCCGGGGGGAATGAGCAGTTCTTC. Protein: CSVGAGGNEQFF.

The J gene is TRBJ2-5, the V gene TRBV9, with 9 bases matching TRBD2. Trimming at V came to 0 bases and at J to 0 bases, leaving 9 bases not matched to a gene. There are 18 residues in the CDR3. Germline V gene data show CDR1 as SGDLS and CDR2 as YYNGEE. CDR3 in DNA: TGTGCCAGCAGCGTAGGGAATAGCGGGGGCCTGTACCAAGAGACCCAGTACTTC. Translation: CASSVGNSGGLYQETQYF.